These 5 T cell receptor beta chains share one sample of origin, sequenced in a study of cytomegalovirus exposure and HLA in healthy donors. PCR used 60 Vbeta primers and 13 Jbeta primers. Method: immunoSEQ multiplex PCR; TCRdb's copy keeps in-frame clones and lacks some. Of some 130,000 clones in the sample, roughly 80% are singletons; the top ten hold 1.2%. The sequenced sample was PBMCs. These receptors were obtained from a boy between 10 and 17 years old in good health and CMV-seronegative.

This clone was counted a few times. This rearrangement joins TRBV6-5 to TRBJ1-1; 8 positions match TRBD1. This CDR3 region has 13 residues. With V trimmed by 6 bases and J by 3 bases, 3 bases remained unmatched. Looked up from germline, CDR1 is MNHEY and CDR2 is SVGAGI. Written as DNA, the CDR3 is TGTGCCAGCAGCAGGGGGCGGGACACTGAAGCTTTCTTT. It yields the protein CASSRGRDTEAFF.

In DNA, the CDR3 is TGCAGTGCTAGTGGAGCGGGAGAGCAGTACTTC. Translation: CSASGAGEQYF. V is TRBV20-1 and J is TRBJ2-7; 7 bases map to TRBD2. CDR3 length: 11 residues. The germline V gene encodes CDR1 DFQATT and CDR2 SNEGSKA (reference sequence). The ends lost 3 bases at V and 7 bases at J; junction bases unmatched: 3.

The chain carries TRBV7-2 and TRBJ1-3; 8 bases are a match to TRBD1. This CDR3 has 19 residues. The V and J ends lost 4 bases and 1 base, in that order; junction bases with no gene match: 15. Germline lookup yields CDR1 SGHTA and CDR2 FQGNSA. Here the CDR3 DNA reads TGTGCCAGCAGCTCCCGTACCCGGGACAGGAAACTTTCTGGAAACACCATATATTTT. This codes for CASSSRTRDRKLSGNTIYF. Based on the CDR3 plus reference TRBV7-2 and TRBJ1-3, the full variable domain is GAGVSQSPSNKVTEKGKDVELRCDPISGHTALYWYRQSLGQGLEFLIYFQGNSAPDKSGLPSDRFSAERTGGSVSTLTIQRTQQEDSAVYLCASSSRTRDRKLSGNTIYFGEGSWLTVV.

V gene TRBV19 combines with J gene TRBJ1-1, with 11 bases aligning to TRBD1. Germline-derived CDR1 and CDR2 are LNHDA and SQIVND (reference sequence). The V segment lost 6 bases and the J segment 1 base; nucleotides outside the gene matches: 10. This CDR3 has 17 residues. CDR3 bases: TGTGCCAGTAGACTTTTGCCGGGACAGGGGGGGAACACTGAAGCTTTCTTT. Amino acids: CASRLLPGQGGNTEAFF.

The chain combines TRBV2 with TRBJ1-5, with D maybe TRBD1 (6 bases). The CDR3 loop spans 16 amino acids. Germline V gives CDR1 SNHLY, CDR2 FYNNEI. V lost 2 bases and J lost 0, with 11 bases in between. Here the CDR3 DNA reads TGTGCCAGCAGTGAACCACAGGGTTTTAGCAATCAGCCCCAGCATTTT. Translated, it gives CASSEPQGFSNQPQHF.